This T cell receptor beta chain was observed in a study of blood T cell repertoires in COVID-19. V shed 4 bases, J shed 2 bases, and the junction held 2 bases outside the gene matches. The CDR3 is 14 residues long. Germline V lookup: CDR1 MNHEY, CDR2 SVGEGT. Only in-frame clones appear in the TCRdb table, and some are missing; sequencing was by immunoSEQ multiplex PCR. The table lists about 250,000 clones, 88% of them singletons, with 2.5% to 3% in the top ten. What was sequenced was PBMCs or T cells enriched from blood (not recorded which). The TCR sequence derives from a woman aged 45-65 years who had recovered from COVID-19. The genes are TRBV6-2 or TRBV6-3 and TRBJ2-7; 10 positions agree with TRBD2. The CDR3 sequence: CASSWTSGTYEQYF. In DNA form, the CDR3 reads TGTGCCAGCAGTTGGACTAGCGGAACCTACGAGCAGTACTTC.